The 18 T cell receptor beta chains below were found in one sample sequenced in a study of blood T cell repertoires in COVID-19. Some clones are missing from TCRdb's copy, which holds only in-frame ones; the method was immunoSEQ multiplex PCR. Among around 110,000 clones listed, over 75% were seen once. The sequenced sample was peripheral blood. These receptors originate from a human donor with active COVID-19. The donor label of this sample is uncertain.

The CDR3 DNA reads as TGTGCCAGCAGCTTAGGGCCGGGAGGGAACACTGAAGCTTTCTTT. Amino acid sequence: CASSLGPGGNTEAFF. V usage is TRBV7-9 and J usage is TRBJ1-1, with unresolved D. Germline V gives CDR1 SEHNR, CDR2 FQNEAQ (reference sequence). V lost 1 base, J lost 1 base, and 10 bases lay in between. The CDR3 is 15 amino acids.

The V gene is TRBV19, the J gene TRBJ2-5; 7 bases fit TRBD2. The germline gives CDR1 LNHDA, CDR2 SQIVND (reference sequence). The CDR3 is made up of 13 amino acids. Germline trimming cut 7 bases from V and 3 bases from J; bases unmatched to any gene: 5. The CDR3 DNA reads as TGTGCCAGTACTACTAGCGACAAAGAGACCCAGTACTTC. Protein product: CASTTSDKETQYF.

This chain connects TRBV4-3 to TRBJ2-7; D may be TRBD1 (6 bases). This CDR3 has 14 amino acids. V lost 0 bases and J 3 bases, leaving 9 bases between the germline ends. Germline V gene lookup returns CDR1 LGHNA and CDR2 YSLEER. CDR3 region: CASSQDSDSYEQYF. The CDR3, as DNA: TGCGCCAGCAGCCAAGACTCGGACAGCTACGAGCAGTACTTC.

This chain joins TRBV7-2 and TRBJ2-7, with 8 bases fitting TRBD1. Germline trimming cut 1 base from V and 6 bases from J; bases unmatched to any gene: 5. The CDR3 is 14 residues long. Germline-derived CDR1 and CDR2 are SGHTA and FQGNSA. Here the CDR3 reads CASSLGGQVGEQYF. In DNA, the CDR3 is TGTGCCAGCAGCTTAGGGGGACAGGTCGGCGAGCAGTACTTC.

A few counts support this clone. The rearrangement joins TRBV19 to TRBJ1-1, with D perhaps matching TRBD1 (5 bases). Looked up from germline, CDR1 is LNHDA and CDR2 is SQIVND (reference sequence). The CDR3 consists of 15 residues. V was pared by 2 bases and J by 0 bases, with 10 bases between. The DNA of the CDR3 is TGTGCCAGTAGTATATCGCCAGGGCTGAACACTGAAGCTTTCTTT. It codes for CASSISPGLNTEAFF.

V gene TRBV7-2 combines with J gene TRBJ1-3; no firm D call. The CDR3 runs to 12 residues. The V gene's germline CDR1 is SGHTA and CDR2 FQGNSA. V was trimmed by 4 bases and J by 2 bases, leaving 3 bases between them. For the CDR3, the DNA is TGTGCCAGCAGCTCAACTGGAAACACCATATATTTT. Translated: CASSSTGNTIYF.

The genes are TRBV7-2 and TRBJ1-6, with a possible D match to TRBD1 (6 bases). CDR1 SGHTA and CDR2 FQGNSA come from the germline V gene. V was trimmed by 1 base and J by 9 bases, leaving 13 bases between them. The CDR3 covers 15 residues. CDR3: CASSLEGVVGSPLHF. CDR3 DNA sequence: TGTGCCAGCAGCTTAGAGGGGGTGGTGGGTTCACCCCTCCACTTT. Looking up the rest from reference TRBV7-2 and TRBJ1-6 gives the full variable domain: GAGVSQSPSNKVTEKGKDVELRCDPISGHTALYWYRQSLGQGLEFLIYFQGNSAPDKSGLPSDRFSAERTGGSVSTLTIQRTQQEDSAVYLCASSLEGVVGSPLHFGNGTRLTVT.

The rearrangement uses TRBV7-8 and TRBJ2-4; TRBD2 matches 10 bases. This CDR3 spans 15 amino acids. V lost 5 bases to trimming and J lost 6 bases; unmatched junction nucleotides: 7. CDR1 and CDR2 (germline): SGHVS, FQNEAQ. CDR3 residues: CASSRAGGPGNIQYF. CDR3 bases: TGTGCCAGCAGCCGAGCGGGGGGGCCGGGAAACATTCAGTACTTC. The entire variable domain, with the rest obtained from reference TRBV7-8 and TRBJ2-4, is as follows: GAGVSQSPRYKVAKRGQDVALRCDPISGHVSLFWYQQALGQGPEFLTYFQNEAQLDKSGLPSDRFFAERPEGSVSTLKIQRTQQEDSAVYLCASSRAGGPGNIQYFGAGTRLSVL.

As concerns this clone: Other DNA sequences in the sample encode the same CDR3. The V gene is TRBV27, the J gene TRBJ2-4, with 7 bases identical to TRBD2. Germline loops: CDR1 MNHEY, CDR2 SMNVEV (reference sequence). The V and J ends lost 2 bases and 7 bases, in that order; junction bases with no gene match: 8. The CDR3 length is 15 residues. The CDR3 loop reads CASSLVGGAGNIQYF. The CDR3 DNA sequence: TGTGCCAGCAGTTTAGTGGGTGGAGCGGGGAACATTCAGTACTTC.

This chain joins TRBV2 and TRBJ2-5, with 11 bases aligning to TRBD2. Trimming took 2 bases from V and 2 from J; bases not matched to a gene: 7. Germline V gives CDR1 SNHLY, CDR2 FYNNEI. The CDR3 extends over 17 amino acids. CDR3 nucleotide sequence: TGTGCCAGCAGTGAATTTAGCGGGGGGGTTTTGCAAGAGACCCAGTACTTC. Amino acid sequence: CASSEFSGGVLQETQYF.

This chain uses TRBV3-1 (or the pseudogene TRBV3-2) with TRBJ1-2, with a tentative D call TRBD1 (6 bases). Trimming took 5 bases from V and 0 from J, leaving 25 bases between them. The CDR3 is 19 amino acids. Germline CDR1 is LGHDT and CDR2 is YNNKEL (reference sequence). The DNA for the CDR3 is TGTGCCAGCAGCTATGGACAGCACGGCCTTGTGTTAGCTAACTATGGCTACACCTTC. Translated: CASSYGQHGLVLANYGYTF.

Here the CDR3 DNA reads TGTGCCAGCAGGGATGTCAGGGGCGATAATAACTATGGCTACACCTTC. As protein: CASRDVRGDNNYGYTF. The gene calls are TRBV2 and TRBJ1-2; the D gene is possibly TRBD1 (6 bases). The germline V and J ends were trimmed by 6 bases and 1 base, with 18 bases remaining between them. The CDR3 length is 16 residues. CDR1 is SNHLY, CDR2 FYNNEI, per germline.

A remark on this clone: Germline is not matched at one junction end, which may reflect a read error. The genes are TRBV19 and TRBJ1-3; 7 bases match TRBD1. Germline V gene data show CDR1 as LNHDA and CDR2 as SQIVND (reference sequence). This CDR3 is built from 15 residues. The CDR3 nucleotides read TGTGCCAGTCACGACAGGGCCAGCTCTGGAAACACCATGTATTTT. Its translation is CASHDRASSGNTMYF.

The chain recombines TRBV7-8 with TRBJ1-2; D gene unclear. CDR3 length equals 14 residues. Trimming took 1 base from V and 2 from J, leaving 8 bases between them. CDR1 and CDR2 (germline): SGHVS, FQNEAQ. CDR3 residues: CASSLGQRNYGYTF. For the CDR3, the DNA is TGTGCCAGCAGCTTAGGACAAAGAAACTATGGCTACACCTTC.

The gene calls are TRBV13 and TRBJ1-1; 9 nucleotides match TRBD1. The CDR3 covers 18 residues. CDR1 PRHDT and CDR2 FYEKMQ come from the germline V gene (reference sequence). V shed 0 bases, J shed 0 bases, and the junction held 8 bases outside the gene matches. The CDR3 DNA follows: TGTGCCAGCAGCTTAGGGTACGACAGGGGGTGGATGAACACTGAAGCTTTCTTT. Amino acid sequence: CASSLGYDRGWMNTEAFF. The full variable domain, with the rest looked up from reference TRBV13 and TRBJ1-1, is AAGVIQSPRHLIKEKRETATLKCYPIPRHDTVYWYQQGPGQDPQFLISFYEKMQSDKGSIPDRFSAQQFSDYHSELNMSSLELGDSALYFCASSLGYDRGWMNTEAFFGQGTRLTVV.

The chain combines TRBV9 with TRBJ2-3; 11 bases are a match to TRBD2. V was pared by 7 bases and J by 4 bases, with 8 bases of the junction left unmatched. CDR3 length: 15 residues. CDR1 and CDR2 (germline): SGDLS, YYNGEE. The CDR3 protein is CASGFSGGDADTQYF. In DNA form, the CDR3 reads TGTGCCAGCGGGTTTAGCGGGGGGGATGCAGATACGCAGTATTTT.

The chain employs TRBV18 and TRBJ1-1; 9 bases match TRBD1. This CDR3 has 15 amino acids. Looked up from germline, CDR1 is KGHSH and CDR2 is LQKENI. V shed 0 bases and J 4 bases; nucleotides not matched to a gene: 3. CDR3 DNA sequence: TGTGCCAGCTCACCACCGAGACAGGGGGGCACTGAAGCTTTCTTT. It encodes CASSPPRQGGTEAFF.

The genes are TRBV7-3 and TRBJ2-5, with TRBD2 matching over 8 bases. The CDR3 consists of 16 residues. Germline V gene lookup returns CDR1 SGHTA and CDR2 FQGTGA. V was pared by 2 bases and J by 2 bases, with 7 bases of the junction left unmatched. The CDR3 here is CASSLSSGGTQETQYF. In DNA form, the CDR3 reads TGTGCCAGCAGCTTATCTTCGGGGGGGACGCAAGAGACCCAGTACTTC. Variable domain in full (rest from reference TRBV7-3 and TRBJ2-5): GAGVSQTPSNKVTEKGKYVELRCDPISGHTALYWYRQSLGQGPEFLIYFQGTGAADDSGLPNDRFFAVRPEGSVSTLKIQRTERGDSAVYLCASSLSSGGTQETQYFGPGTRLLVL.